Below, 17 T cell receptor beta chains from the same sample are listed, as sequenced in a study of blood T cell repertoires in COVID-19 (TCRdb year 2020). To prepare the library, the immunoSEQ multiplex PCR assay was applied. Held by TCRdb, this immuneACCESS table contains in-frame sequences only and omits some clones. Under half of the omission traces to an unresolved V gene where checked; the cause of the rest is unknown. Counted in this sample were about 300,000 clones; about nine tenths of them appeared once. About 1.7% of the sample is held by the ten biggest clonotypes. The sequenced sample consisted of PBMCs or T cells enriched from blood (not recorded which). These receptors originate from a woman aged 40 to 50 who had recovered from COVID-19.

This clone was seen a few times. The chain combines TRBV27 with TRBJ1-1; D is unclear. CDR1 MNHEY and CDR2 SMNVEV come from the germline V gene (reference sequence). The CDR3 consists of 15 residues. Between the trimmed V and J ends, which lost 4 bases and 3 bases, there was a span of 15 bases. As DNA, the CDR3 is TGTGCCAGCAGTTCTCCGGGAGGTCTGGACACTGAAGCTTTCTTT. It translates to CASSSPGGLDTEAFF.

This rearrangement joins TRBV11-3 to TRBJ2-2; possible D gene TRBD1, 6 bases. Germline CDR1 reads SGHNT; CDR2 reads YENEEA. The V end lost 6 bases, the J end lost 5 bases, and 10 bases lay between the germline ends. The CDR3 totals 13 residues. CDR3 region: CASRLTGTGELFF. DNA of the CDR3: TGTGCCAGCAGGCTCACAGGGACCGGGGAGCTGTTTTTT.

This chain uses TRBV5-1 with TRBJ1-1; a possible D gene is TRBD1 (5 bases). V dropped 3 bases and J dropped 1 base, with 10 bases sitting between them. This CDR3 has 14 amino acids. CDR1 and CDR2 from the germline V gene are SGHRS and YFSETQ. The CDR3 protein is CASSYDSSNTEAFF. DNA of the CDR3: TGCGCCAGCAGCTACGACAGTTCGAACACTGAAGCTTTCTTT.

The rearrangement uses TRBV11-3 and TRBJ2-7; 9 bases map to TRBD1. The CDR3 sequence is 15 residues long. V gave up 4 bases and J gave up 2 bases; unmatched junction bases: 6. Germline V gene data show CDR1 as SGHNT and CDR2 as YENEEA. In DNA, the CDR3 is TGTGCCAGCAGCTACGGACAGGGGATCACCTACGAGCAGTACTTC. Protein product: CASSYGQGITYEQYF.

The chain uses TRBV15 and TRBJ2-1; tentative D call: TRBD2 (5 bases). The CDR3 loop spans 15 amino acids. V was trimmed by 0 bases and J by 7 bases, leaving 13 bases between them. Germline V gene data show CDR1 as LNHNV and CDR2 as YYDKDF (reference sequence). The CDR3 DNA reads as TGTGCCACCAGCAGAGATTTGCGGCCGGGGAATGAGCAGTTCTTC. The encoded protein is CATSRDLRPGNEQFF.

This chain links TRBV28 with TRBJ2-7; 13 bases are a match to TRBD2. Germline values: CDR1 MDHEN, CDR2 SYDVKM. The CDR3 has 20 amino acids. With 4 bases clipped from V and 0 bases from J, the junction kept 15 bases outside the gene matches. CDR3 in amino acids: CASSSAPGLAGKASSYEQYF. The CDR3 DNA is TGTGCCAGCAGTTCTGCCCCGGGACTAGCGGGGAAGGCCAGCTCCTACGAGCAGTACTTC.

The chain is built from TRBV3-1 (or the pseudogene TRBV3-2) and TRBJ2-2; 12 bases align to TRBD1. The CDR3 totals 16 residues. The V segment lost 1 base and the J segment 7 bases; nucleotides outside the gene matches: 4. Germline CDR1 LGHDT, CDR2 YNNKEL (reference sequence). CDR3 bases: TGTGCCAGCAGCCAAGGGGGACAGGGGGCAGGCGGGGAGCTGTTTTTT. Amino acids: CASSQGGQGAGGELFF.

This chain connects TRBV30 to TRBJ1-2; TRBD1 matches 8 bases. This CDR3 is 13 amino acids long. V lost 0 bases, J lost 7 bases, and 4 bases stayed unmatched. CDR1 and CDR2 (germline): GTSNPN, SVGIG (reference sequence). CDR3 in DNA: TGTGCCTGGAGTGTTTCGGGACAGGTTGGCTACACCTTC. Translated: CAWSVSGQVGYTF.

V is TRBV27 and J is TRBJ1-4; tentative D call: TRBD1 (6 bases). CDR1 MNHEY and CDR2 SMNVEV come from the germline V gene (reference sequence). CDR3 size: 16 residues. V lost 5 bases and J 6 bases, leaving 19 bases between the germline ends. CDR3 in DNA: TGTGCCAGCAGTCCTGCTTTTTGGGGGCGTGATGAAAAACTGTTTTTT. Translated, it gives CASSPAFWGRDEKLFF.

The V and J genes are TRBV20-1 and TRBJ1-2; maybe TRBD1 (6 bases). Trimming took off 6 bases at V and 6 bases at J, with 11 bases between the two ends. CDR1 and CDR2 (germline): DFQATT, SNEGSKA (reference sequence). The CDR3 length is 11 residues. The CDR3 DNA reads TGCAGTGCGGTAGCAGGGGATGGCTACACCTTC. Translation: CSAVAGDGYTF.

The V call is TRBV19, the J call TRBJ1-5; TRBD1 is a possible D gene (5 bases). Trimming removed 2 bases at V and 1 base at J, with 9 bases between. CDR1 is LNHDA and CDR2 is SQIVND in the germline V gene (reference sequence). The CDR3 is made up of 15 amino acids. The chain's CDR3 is CASSIMGGSNQPQHF. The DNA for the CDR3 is TGTGCCAGTAGTATAATGGGGGGAAGCAATCAGCCCCAGCATTTT.

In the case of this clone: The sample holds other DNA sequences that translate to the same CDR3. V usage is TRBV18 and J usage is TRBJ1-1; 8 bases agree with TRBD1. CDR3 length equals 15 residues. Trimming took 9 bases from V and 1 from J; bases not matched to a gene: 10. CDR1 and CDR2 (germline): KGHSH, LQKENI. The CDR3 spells CASSPSTGGNTEAFF. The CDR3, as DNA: TGTGCCAGTTCCCCCTCCACAGGGGGGAACACTGAAGCTTTCTTT.

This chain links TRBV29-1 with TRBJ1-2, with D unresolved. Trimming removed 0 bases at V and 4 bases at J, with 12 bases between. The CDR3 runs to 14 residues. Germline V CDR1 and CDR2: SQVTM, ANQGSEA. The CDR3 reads CSVEDSRGTYGYTF. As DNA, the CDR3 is TGCAGCGTTGAAGATTCTCGGGGAACCTATGGCTACACCTTC.

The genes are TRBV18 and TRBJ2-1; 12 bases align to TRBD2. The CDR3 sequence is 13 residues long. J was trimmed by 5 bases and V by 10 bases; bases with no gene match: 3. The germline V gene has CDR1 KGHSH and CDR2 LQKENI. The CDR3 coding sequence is TGTGCCACCGGGACTAGCGGGCACAATGAGCAGTTCTTC. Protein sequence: CATGTSGHNEQFF.

DNA for the CDR3: TGCGCCAGCAGTCGATTGACAGGGGGCGACTATGGCTACACCTTC. Its translation is CASSRLTGGDYGYTF. This chain connects TRBV5-1 to TRBJ1-2; 10 bases are a match to TRBD1. V dropped 5 bases and J dropped 3; count of bases not matched to a gene: 7. Germline V gene sequence: CDR1 SGHRS, CDR2 YFSETQ. The CDR3 is made up of 15 amino acids. Drawing the rest from reference TRBV5-1 and TRBJ1-2, the complete variable domain is KAGVTQTPRYLIKTRGQQVTLSCSPISGHRSVSWYQQTPGQGLQFLFEYFSETQRNKGNFPGRFSGRQFSNSRSEMNVSTLELGDSALYLCASSRLTGGDYGYTFGSGTRLTVV.

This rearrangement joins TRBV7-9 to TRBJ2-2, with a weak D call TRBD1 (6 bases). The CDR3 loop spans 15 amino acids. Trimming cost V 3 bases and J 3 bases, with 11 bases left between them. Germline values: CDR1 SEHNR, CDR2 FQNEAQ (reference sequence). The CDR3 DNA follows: TGTGCCAGCAGCTTCGGCAGGGGTGACACCGGGGAGCTGTTTTTT. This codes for CASSFGRGDTGELFF.

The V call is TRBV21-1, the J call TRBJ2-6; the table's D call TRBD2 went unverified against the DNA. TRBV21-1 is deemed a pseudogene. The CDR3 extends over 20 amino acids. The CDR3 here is CASSKRQQEGLISGANVLTF. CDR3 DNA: TGTGCCAGCAGCAAACGCCAACAGGAGGGCCTAATCTCTGGGGCCAACGTCCTGACTTTC.